This TCR beta chain emerged from a study of blood T cell repertoires in COVID-19. Study overall: The United States, Italy and Spain were the sources of the acute and convalescent COVID-19 samples.

Here immunoSEQ multiplex PCR was the method, and the copy in TCRdb shows in-frame clones only, minus some. The table includes about 240,000 clones, around 89% detected once. Trimming pared 1 base from V and 3 bases from J, leaving 9 bases between. CDR1 is SGHAT and CDR2 is FQNNGV in the germline V gene. The CDR3 sequence is 15 residues long. Assignment of participants to cohorts was predicated upon participant-reported clinical history. The genes are TRBV11-2 and TRBJ1-4, with unresolved D. Sequenced input: PBMCs or T cells enriched from blood (not recorded which). The clonotype originates from a woman aged 30 to 39 who had recovered from COVID-19. The DNA of the CDR3 is TGTGCCAGCAGCTTAGCGGGGTTACCTAATGAAAAACTGTTTTTT. Amino acids: CASSLAGLPNEKLFF.